The 30 T cell receptor beta chains below come from one sample, sequenced in a study of beta chain features in type 1 diabetes (dated by TCRdb to about 2018). No antigen is known for these receptors. The library came from the immunoSEQ multiplex PCR assay. The entire amount of isolated RNA was reverse transcribed using the High Capacity cDNA Reverse Transcription Kit, so the sequenced TCRB transcripts were expressed ones. What TCRdb holds here is the immuneACCESS table cut down to in-frame rearrangements. Part of the clones is not present; checked against another copy, under half of the missing clones reflect an unresolved V gene, and the others are unexplained. This sample comprises 640,000 or so clones, around an eighth of them detected only once. Clones ranked in the top ten supply less than 0.025% of the sample. General conclusions and limits of the study: A moderate but significant shortening of TCRB CDR3 length was observed in type 1 diabetes patients in all four CD4+ subsets.

The specimen sequenced was naive CD4+ T cells from blood. The cell subset or site label here, explained by the study, means: true naive CD4+ T cells. These receptors originate from a man younger than 35 with type 1 diabetes.

This clone was detected many times. The J gene is TRBJ2-1, the V gene TRBV10-3; D perhaps matches TRBD2 (5 bases). V was trimmed by 8 bases and J by 7 bases, leaving 12 bases between them. This CDR3 has 12 residues. Germline CDR1 reads ENHRY; CDR2 reads SYGVKD. The CDR3 here is CAIGGPSNEQFF. The CDR3 coding sequence is TGTGCCATCGGAGGACCTTCGAATGAGCAGTTCTTC.

This clone has just a few counts. The rearrangement links TRBV19 to TRBJ1-2; no clear D. V lost 5 bases and J lost 0, with 13 bases in between. CDR1 and CDR2 from the germline V gene are LNHDA and SQIVND (reference sequence). The CDR3 is 15 residues long. The CDR3 sequence: CASSPRAAPNYGYTF. The CDR3 DNA reads as TGTGCCAGTAGTCCTCGTGCGGCTCCTAACTATGGCTACACCTTC.

This chain links TRBV7-9 with TRBJ1-5, with D possibly TRBD1 on 6 matching bases. Germline values: CDR1 SEHNR, CDR2 FQNEAQ (reference sequence). The CDR3 has 14 amino acids. Deletions cut 2 bases from V and 4 bases from J, with 9 bases between. The CDR3 protein is CASSLIGGNQPQHF. The CDR3 nucleotides are TGTGCCAGCAGCTTAATAGGGGGGAATCAGCCCCAGCATTTT.

This clone was counted between two and nine times. CDR3 residues: CAISERRGVEDTQYF. CDR3 sequence (DNA): TGTGCCATCAGTGAGAGGCGGGGGGTAGAAGATACGCAGTATTTT. The genes are TRBV10-3 and TRBJ2-3, with 8 positions matching TRBD2. The J segment lost 5 bases and the V segment lost 2 bases, leaving 6 bases of the junction unmatched. Germline V gene lookup returns CDR1 ENHRY and CDR2 SYGVKD. The CDR3 runs to 15 residues.

This chain links TRBV28 with TRBJ1-5; D might be TRBD1 (6 bases). This CDR3 is built from 16 residues. V dropped 6 bases and J dropped 1 base, with 16 bases sitting between them. Germline V gives CDR1 MDHEN, CDR2 SYDVKM. This chain's CDR3 is CASRLAGEKSNQPQHF. The CDR3 DNA reads as TGTGCCAGCAGATTAGCAGGGGAGAAGAGCAATCAGCCCCAGCATTTT.

This chain uses TRBV6-5 with TRBJ2-7; TRBD2 matches at 7 bases. This CDR3 spans 12 amino acids. With V trimmed by 10 bases and J by 7 bases, 10 bases remained unmatched. The germline gives CDR1 MNHEY, CDR2 SVGAGI. The CDR3 protein is CAIRGEQAEQYF. In DNA, the CDR3 is TGTGCCATTCGGGGGGAGCAGGCAGAGCAGTACTTC.

This clone came up once. The CDR3 spells CAISPTTGVQETQYF. CDR3 sequence (DNA): TGTGCCATCAGCCCGACGACAGGGGTTCAAGAGACCCAGTACTTC. V is TRBV10-3 and J is TRBJ2-5; TRBD1 aligns across 8 bases. The CDR3 consists of 15 residues. V lost 6 bases, J lost 2 bases, and 8 bases stayed unmatched. Germline V gene sequence: CDR1 ENHRY, CDR2 SYGVKD.

As to this clone: In the same sample, other DNA sequences code for this CDR3. The V and J genes are TRBV5-1 and TRBJ2-3, with D possibly TRBD1 on 5 matching bases. Germline V lookup: CDR1 SGHRS, CDR2 YFSETQ. The CDR3 spans 13 residues. V was clipped by 0 bases and J by 3 bases, with 5 bases between them. The CDR3 here is CASSLDRTDTQYF. The CDR3 DNA sequence: TGCGCCAGCAGCTTGGACAGGACAGATACGCAGTATTTT.

The chain combines TRBV18 with TRBJ1-6, with D perhaps matching TRBD1 (5 bases). V was cut by 3 bases and J by 3 bases, with 12 bases left in between. Looked up from germline, CDR1 is KGHSH and CDR2 is LQKENI. This CDR3 region has 16 residues. The CDR3 bases are TGTGCCAGCTCACCCTCCAGGGACCTCTATAATTCACCCCTCCACTTT. As protein: CASSPSRDLYNSPLHF.

This clone occurred a few times. The rearrangement links TRBV4-2 to TRBJ1-1; D is unresolved. Per the germline V gene, CDR1 is LGHNA and CDR2 is YNFKEQ. The germline V and J ends were trimmed by 0 bases and 10 bases, with 6 bases remaining between them. The CDR3 is made up of 11 amino acids. The DNA of the CDR3 is TGTGCCAGCAGCCAAGATTCCCGAGCTTTCTTT. This translates into CASSQDSRAFF.

V usage is TRBV7-8 and J usage is TRBJ1-1; 9 bases map to TRBD1. Germline CDR1 and CDR2: SGHVS and FQNEAQ. There are 16 residues in the CDR3. After removal of 10 bases from V and 0 bases from J, the junction contained 12 bases not matched to a gene. CDR3 in amino acids: CATKLGTGLMNTEAFF. CDR3 DNA sequence: TGTGCCACCAAGCTCGGGACAGGGCTTATGAACACTGAAGCTTTCTTT.

This clone was counted between two and nine times. The genes are TRBV5-1 and TRBJ2-7, with 11 bases matching TRBD1. After removal of 7 bases from V and 5 bases from J, the junction contained 8 bases not matched to a gene. From germline, CDR1 is SGHRS and CDR2 YFSETQ. The CDR3 has 14 residues. The chain's CDR3 is CASRPWTGGDEQYF. DNA of the CDR3: TGCGCCAGCCGCCCCTGGACAGGGGGCGACGAGCAGTACTTC.

This clone has only a few counts. This chain uses TRBV7-9 with TRBJ1-2; D call uncertain. V shed 4 bases and J shed 8 bases, with 11 bases lying between them. The CDR3 totals 12 residues. CDR1 is SEHNR, CDR2 FQNEAQ, per germline (reference sequence). CDR3 loop: CASSYESRGYTF. CDR3 nucleotides: TGTGCCAGCAGCTACGAGTCCCGCGGCTACACCTTC.

This clone was detected only a few times. The rearrangement uses TRBV30 and TRBJ1-1, with D maybe TRBD1 (6 bases). Trimming took off 5 bases at V and 4 bases at J, with 11 bases between the two ends. Germline CDR1 reads GTSNPN; CDR2 reads SVGIG (reference sequence). This CDR3 has 12 amino acids. The DNA of the CDR3 is TGTGCCTGGGGGAACAGGGCCACTGAAGCTTTCTTT. Amino acids: CAWGNRATEAFF.

Here the CDR3 DNA reads TGTGCCAGCAGCTTAGAGCCAGGGATCACCTACGAGCAGTACTTC. Its translation: CASSLEPGITYEQYF. The chain uses TRBV11-2 and TRBJ2-7; D perhaps matches TRBD1 (5 bases). This CDR3 has 15 residues. Germline CDR1 and CDR2: SGHAT and FQNNGV. The germline V and J ends were trimmed by 0 bases and 2 bases, with 11 bases remaining between them.

The chain uses TRBV5-6 and TRBJ1-1; no clear D. The germline V and J ends were trimmed by 2 bases and 6 bases, with 14 bases remaining between them. Germline V lookup: CDR1 SGHDT, CDR2 YYEEEE. CDR3 size: 14 residues. CDR3 DNA: TGTGCCAGCAGCTTAAGTCCCACCGGGTCTGAAGCTTTCTTT. Translated, it gives CASSLSPTGSEAFF.

This clone was picked up a small number of times. Distinct nucleotide sequences in the sample also encode this CDR3. The gene calls are TRBV20-1 and TRBJ1-1; D call uncertain. In germline, CDR1 is DFQATT, CDR2 SNEGSKA (reference sequence). V lost 6 bases, J lost 1 base, and 6 bases lay in between. CDR3 length: 11 amino acids. CDR3 nucleotide sequence: TGCAGTGCGGGGAAGAACACTGAAGCTTTCTTT. Encoded protein: CSAGKNTEAFF.

This clone appeared a few times. This chain links TRBV10-3 with TRBJ2-6, with 11 bases aligning to TRBD1. V gave up 2 bases and J gave up 3 bases; unmatched junction bases: 3. The CDR3 consists of 17 residues. The germline V gene encodes CDR1 ENHRY and CDR2 SYGVKD. The CDR3 loop is CAISEGQGAYGANVLTF. In nucleotides, the CDR3 is TGTGCCATCAGTGAGGGACAGGGGGCGTATGGGGCCAACGTCCTGACTTTC.

V and J are TRBV14 and TRBJ1-5; D is ambiguous. The CDR3 is made up of 14 amino acids. Germline CDR1 reads SGHDN; CDR2 reads FVKESK. V lost 1 base to trimming and J lost 2 bases, with 6 bases between them. The CDR3 reads CASSQGSRNQPQHF. The CDR3 nucleotides are TGTGCCAGCAGCCAAGGCTCTCGCAATCAGCCCCAGCATTTT.

Comments on this clone: A much bigger clone sits one base away, suggesting this may be a read error. The same CDR3 arises from other DNA sequences in this sample as well. V usage is TRBV5-6 and J usage is TRBJ2-7; D is unclear. Germline CDR1 SGHDT, CDR2 YYEEEE. V was cut by 3 bases and J by 1 base, with 2 bases left in between. The CDR3 runs 11 residues. Here the CDR3 reads CASSSSYEQYF. The CDR3 DNA reads TGTGCCAGCAGCTCATCCTACGAGCAGTACTTC.

The J gene is TRBJ1-2, the V gene TRBV10-3, with D tentatively TRBD1 (5 bases). The CDR3 sequence is 14 residues long. Trimming took off 2 bases at V and 6 bases at J, with 13 bases between the two ends. Germline assignment: CDR1 ENHRY and CDR2 SYGVKD. The CDR3 is CAISEPPSGNGYTF. The CDR3 region has the DNA TGTGCCATCAGTGAGCCACCATCAGGGAATGGCTACACCTTC.

In this sample, this clone turned up a few times. This CDR3 is CSVEDPPRGGYTF. In DNA form, the CDR3 reads TGCAGCGTTGAAGACCCCCCACGGGGTGGCTACACCTTC. This chain connects TRBV29-1 to TRBJ1-2, with D unresolved. Germline V gene sequence: CDR1 SQVTM, CDR2 ANQGSEA. The CDR3 has 13 residues. V was shortened by 0 bases and J by 7 bases, with 12 bases between the two germline ends.

V usage is TRBV6-5 and J usage is TRBJ2-5; 7 bases agree with TRBD1. V lost 7 bases, J lost 2 bases, and 10 bases stayed unmatched. The germline V gene has CDR1 MNHEY and CDR2 SVGAGI. This CDR3 region has 15 residues. The DNA of the CDR3 is TGTGCCAGCAATCCTCGGACAGGCCTACAAGAGACCCAGTACTTC. Translation: CASNPRTGLQETQYF.

The gene calls are TRBV6-6 and TRBJ2-7; D tentatively reads TRBD1 or TRBD2 (5 bases each). Germline-derived CDR1 and CDR2 are MNHNY and SVGAGI (reference sequence). The CDR3 length is 15 residues. V lost 5 bases and J lost 2, with 16 bases in between. Written as DNA, the CDR3 is TGTGCCAGCAGTCACCGGGGACCGCAGACCTACGAGCAGTACTTC. It yields the protein CASSHRGPQTYEQYF.

This clone was counted a few times. Written as DNA, the CDR3 is TGTGCCTGGGGGTCCGGCTACACCTTC. This gives the protein CAWGSGYTF. The chain employs TRBV30 and TRBJ1-2, with no clear D. The V and J ends lost 5 bases and 8 bases respectively, with 6 bases between them. The CDR3 consists of 9 residues. Germline CDR1 is GTSNPN and CDR2 is SVGIG (reference sequence).

This clone was seen more than once but under ten times. The chain employs TRBV5-4 and TRBJ2-3; the match to TRBD1 covers 10 bases. Per the germline V gene, CDR1 is SGHNT and CDR2 is YYREEE (reference sequence). V trimming: 3 bases; J trimming: 14 bases; junction bases outside the gene matches: 6. This CDR3 has 12 amino acids. CDR3 sequence: CASSSPGQGLYF. Here the CDR3 DNA reads TGTGCCAGCAGCTCGCCGGGACAGGGGCTGTATTTT. Complete variable domain (other parts from reference TRBV5-4 and TRBJ2-3): ETGVTQSPTHLIKTRGQQVTLRCSSQSGHNTVSWYQQALGQGPQFIFQYYREEENGRGNFPPRFSGLQFPNYSSELNVNALELDDSALYLCASSSPGQGLYFGPGTRLTVL.

This clone has more than one count but fewer than ten. The gene calls are TRBV5-1 and TRBJ2-3, with a possible D match to TRBD2 (7 bases). The length of the CDR3 is 15 residues. The germline V gene encodes CDR1 SGHRS and CDR2 YFSETQ. Deletions cut 0 bases from V and 5 bases from J, with 13 bases between. The CDR3: CASSLVAGAQDTQYF. The CDR3 DNA reads as TGCGCCAGCAGCTTGGTTGCGGGGGCCCAAGATACGCAGTATTTT.

The chain combines TRBV1 with TRBJ1-4; the listed D gene, TRBD1, was not tested against the DNA. TRBV1 is an annotated pseudogene. This CDR3 has 17 residues. CDR3 in amino acids: CTSSQELVTGGYEKLFF. The CDR3, as DNA: TGCACCAGCAGCCAAGAGTTGGTTACAGGGGGCTATGAAAAACTGTTTTTT.

The J gene is TRBJ2-5, the V gene TRBV15, with D perhaps given as TRBD1 or TRBD2 (5 bases each). Looked up from germline, CDR1 is LNHNV and CDR2 is YYDKDF (reference sequence). The CDR3 is 14 residues long. The germline V and J ends were trimmed by 3 bases and 3 bases, with 11 bases remaining between them. The CDR3 region is CATSRPGPKETQYF. Here the CDR3 DNA reads TGTGCCACCAGCAGGCCGGGACCAAAAGAGACCCAGTACTTC. The variable domain in full, with the rest retrieved from reference TRBV15 and TRBJ2-5, is DAMVIQNPRYQVTQFGKPVTLSCSQTLNHNVMYWYQQKSSQAPKLLFHYYDKDFNNEADTPDNFQSRRPNTSFCFLDIRSPGLGDTAMYLCATSRPGPKETQYFGPGTRLLVL.

A few counts support this clone. This chain connects TRBV7-9 to TRBJ1-1, with a weak D call TRBD1 (5 bases). V was pared by 5 bases and J by 6 bases, with 10 bases between. CDR3 length: 12 residues. The germline V gene encodes CDR1 SEHNR and CDR2 FQNEAQ (reference sequence). The CDR3 region has the DNA TGTGCCAGCAGCCGGCAGGGTTCTGAAGCTTTCTTT. Translating it yields CASSRQGSEAFF.